A single sample is the source of the 10 T cell receptor beta chains below, sequenced in a study of shared clonotypes between healthy human individuals. TCRdb's copy holds only in-frame clones and misses some; the assay was immunoSEQ multiplex PCR. The sample records 450,000 to 600,000 clones, roughly 85% being singletons. What was sequenced was PBMCs. Receptor source: a middle-aged woman in good health. Some clones in this sample may be carry-over from other donors' samples.

The gene calls are TRBV18 and TRBJ2-2, with a weak D call TRBD1 (7 bases). Trimming took 3 bases from V and 0 from J, leaving 11 bases between them. CDR3 size: 16 residues. Per germline, CDR1 KGHSH and CDR2 LQKENI. DNA of the CDR3: TGTGCCAGCTCACCGCGGGACAGCGCGAACACCGGGGAGCTGTTTTTT. Its protein product is CASSPRDSANTGELFF.

Turning to this clone: Germline is not matched at one junction end, which may reflect a read error. V and J are TRBV7-9 and TRBJ2-2; TRBD2 agrees at 9 bases. The CDR3 consists of 13 residues. Germline CDR1 reads SEHNR; CDR2 reads FQNEAQ (reference sequence). The CDR3 loop reads CASSLAGYGELFF. DNA for the CDR3: TGTGCCAGCAGCCTAGCGGGATACGGGGAGCTGTTTTTT.

A word on this clone: This probably arose from a read error, given a far larger clone one base away. Other DNA sequences within the sample encode an identical CDR3. The genes are TRBV5-1 and TRBJ2-5; D is unresolved. CDR3 length: 12 amino acids. Germline lookup yields CDR1 SGHRS and CDR2 YFSETQ. The CDR3, as DNA: TGCGCCAGCAGCCTAACAGCCGAGACTCAGTACTTC. Residues: CASSLTAETQYF.

DNA for the CDR3: TGCGCCAGCAGCCAAGAGCCCGGGACCGCAAATATAGGGCAGTTCTTC. It encodes CASSQEPGTANIGQFF. The chain links TRBV4-1 to TRBJ2-1; D may be TRBD1 or TRBD2 (5 bases each). Germline V CDR1 and CDR2: MGHRA, YSYEKL. The V and J ends lost 0 bases and 12 bases respectively, with 21 bases between them. This CDR3 is built from 16 residues.

In this sample, this clone turned up a few times. The chain links TRBV28 to TRBJ2-7, with 7 bases lining up with TRBD2. Trimming removed 8 bases from V and 0 bases from J; junction bases left unmatched: 10. The length of the CDR3 is 15 residues. CDR1 MDHEN and CDR2 SYDVKM come from the germline V gene. In DNA, the CDR3 is TGTGCCAGCTTCCCCCAGCGGGGAAACTCCTACGAGCAGTACTTC. It translates to CASFPQRGNSYEQYF.

There are a few counts of this clone. The CDR3 region is CASSQGWANTEAFF. Written as DNA, the CDR3 is TGTGCCAGCAGTCAGGGCTGGGCGAACACTGAAGCTTTCTTT. The chain links TRBV27 to TRBJ1-1; D perhaps matches TRBD1 (5 bases). The CDR3 totals 14 residues. The V end was cut by 5 bases, the J end by 1 base, with 11 bases between. The germline gives CDR1 MNHEY, CDR2 SMNVEV (reference sequence).

The V call is TRBV7-2, the J call TRBJ2-1; D not resolved. The CDR3 has 14 amino acids. Germline V gene sequence: CDR1 SGHTA, CDR2 FQGNSA. The V and J ends lost 5 bases and 7 bases respectively, with 15 bases between them. The chain's CDR3 is CASSTPPNMNEQFF. CDR3 nucleotides: TGTGCCAGCAGCACCCCGCCTAACATGAATGAGCAGTTCTTC.

The rearrangement uses TRBV28 and TRBJ1-5; D is possibly TRBD1 (5 bases). The CDR3 has 14 residues. Between the trimmed V and J ends, which lost 5 bases and 2 bases, there was a span of 10 bases. Germline lookup yields CDR1 MDHEN and CDR2 SYDVKM. Written as DNA, the CDR3 is TGTGCCAGCAGTCGGACATTCGGCAATCAGCCCCAGCATTTT. It codes for CASSRTFGNQPQHF.

The gene calls are TRBV30 and TRBJ1-1; tentative D call: TRBD1 (5 bases). The CDR3 length is 13 residues. Germline lookup yields CDR1 GTSNPN and CDR2 SVGIG (reference sequence). V shed 5 bases and J shed 4 bases, with 14 bases lying between them. For the CDR3, the DNA is TGTGCCTGGCGGGGGTCGGGGTTCACTGAAGCTTTCTTT. It encodes CAWRGSGFTEAFF.

The chain has TRBV20-1 and TRBJ1-2; possible D gene TRBD1, 5 bases. This CDR3 is 11 amino acids long. Deletions cut 6 bases from V and 7 bases from J, with 12 bases between. Germline-derived CDR1 and CDR2 are DFQATT and SNEGSKA (reference sequence). The chain's CDR3 is CSATVGGGYTF. In nucleotides, the CDR3 is TGCAGTGCCACGGTGGGGGGTGGCTACACCTTC.